At least ten counts were recorded for the clone carrying this T cell receptor beta chain. The target antigen is unknown. The CDR3 is made up of 11 amino acids. TCRdb reprocessed the 5' RACE reads with MiXCR, giving one entry per CDR3 protein. The table lists about 22,000 distinct CDR3 sequences, 8% to 10% of them singletons. The data are from a study of spatial heterogeneity in lung cancer. Study at large: Raw-read counts averaged over ten per unique TCR and UMI combination. Study-level results: Nonsynonymous mutations, ubiquitous and regional, were tracked respectively by counts of ubiquitous and regional expanded TCRs. Alpha chains reached an estimated coverage of about 7.2% of tumor T cells, and beta chains approximately 12%. Expanded intratumoral alpha and beta TCR counts tracked tumor mutation counts.

Time point indicated: sample taken at primary tumor resection. Unsorted whole RNA of tumor, nontumor lung or frozen PBMC was sequenced. Sequenced material: lung tumor tissue, taken at surgery. The TCR was taken from a male donor with early-stage non-small cell lung cancer. The J gene is TRBJ2-7, the V gene TRBV21-1. TRBV21-1 represents a pseudogene. CDR3 bases: TGTGCCAGACAGGGTGCCTACGAGCAGTACTTC. This encodes CARQGAYEQYF.